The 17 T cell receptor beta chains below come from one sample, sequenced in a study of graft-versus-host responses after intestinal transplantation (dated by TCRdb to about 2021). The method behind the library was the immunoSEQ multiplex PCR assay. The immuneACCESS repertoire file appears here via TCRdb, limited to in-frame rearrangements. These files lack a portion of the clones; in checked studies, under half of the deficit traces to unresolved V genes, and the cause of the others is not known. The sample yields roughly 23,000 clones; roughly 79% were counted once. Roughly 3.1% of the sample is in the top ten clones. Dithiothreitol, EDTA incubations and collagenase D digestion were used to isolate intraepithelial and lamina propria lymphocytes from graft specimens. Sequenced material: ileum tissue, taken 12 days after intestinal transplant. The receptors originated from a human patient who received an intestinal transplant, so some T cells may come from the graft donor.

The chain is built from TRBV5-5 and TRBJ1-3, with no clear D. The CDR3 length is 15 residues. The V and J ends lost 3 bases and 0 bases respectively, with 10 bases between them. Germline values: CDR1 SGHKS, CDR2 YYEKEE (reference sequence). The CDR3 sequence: CASSWAPDSGNTIYF. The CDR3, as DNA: TGTGCCAGCAGCTGGGCCCCGGACTCTGGAAACACCATATATTTT. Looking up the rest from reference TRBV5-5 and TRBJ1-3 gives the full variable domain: DAGVTQSPTHLIKTRGQQVTLRCSPISGHKSVSWYQQVLGQGPQFIFQYYEKEERGRGNFPDRFSARQFPNYSSELNVNALLLGDSALYLCASSWAPDSGNTIYFGEGSWLTVV.

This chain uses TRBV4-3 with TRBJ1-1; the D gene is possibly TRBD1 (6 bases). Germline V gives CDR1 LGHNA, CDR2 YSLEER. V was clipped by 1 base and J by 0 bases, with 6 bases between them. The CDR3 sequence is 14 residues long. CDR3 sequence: CASSQGDMNTEAFF. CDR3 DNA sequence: TGCGCCAGCAGCCAAGGGGACATGAACACTGAAGCTTTCTTT.

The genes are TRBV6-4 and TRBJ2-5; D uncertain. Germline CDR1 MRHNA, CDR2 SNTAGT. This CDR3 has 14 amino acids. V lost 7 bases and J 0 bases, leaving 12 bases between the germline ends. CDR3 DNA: TGTGCCAGCAACCTAGGTCCCAACCAAGAGACCCAGTACTTC. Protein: CASNLGPNQETQYF.

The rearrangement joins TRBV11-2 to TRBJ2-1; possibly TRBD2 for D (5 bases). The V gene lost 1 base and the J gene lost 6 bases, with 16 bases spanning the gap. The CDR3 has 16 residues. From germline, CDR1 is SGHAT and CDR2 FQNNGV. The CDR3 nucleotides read TGTGCCAGCAGCTTAGGTCGGGGTTTGCCTTTCAATGAGCAGTTCTTC. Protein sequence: CASSLGRGLPFNEQFF.

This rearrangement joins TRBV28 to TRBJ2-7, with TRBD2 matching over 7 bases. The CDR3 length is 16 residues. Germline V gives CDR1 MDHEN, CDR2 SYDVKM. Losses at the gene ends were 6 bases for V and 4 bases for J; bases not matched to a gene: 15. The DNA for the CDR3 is TGTGCCAGCAGCCCTATGCCCCGCGGGCGGGGGTACGAGCAGTACTTC. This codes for CASSPMPRGRGYEQYF.

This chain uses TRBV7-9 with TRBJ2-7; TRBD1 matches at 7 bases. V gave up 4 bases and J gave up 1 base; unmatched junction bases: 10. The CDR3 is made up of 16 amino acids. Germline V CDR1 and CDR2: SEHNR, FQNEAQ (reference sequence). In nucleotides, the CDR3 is TGTGCCAGCAGCTCCCTAAACAGGGGAAGGTCCTACGAGCAGTACTTC. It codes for CASSSLNRGRSYEQYF. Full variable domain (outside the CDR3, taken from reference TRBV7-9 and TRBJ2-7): DTGVSQNPRHKITKRGQNVTFRCDPISEHNRLYWYRQTLGQGPEFLTYFQNEAQLEKSRLLSDRFSAERPKGSFSTLEIQRTEQGDSAMYLCASSSLNRGRSYEQYFGPGTRLTVT.

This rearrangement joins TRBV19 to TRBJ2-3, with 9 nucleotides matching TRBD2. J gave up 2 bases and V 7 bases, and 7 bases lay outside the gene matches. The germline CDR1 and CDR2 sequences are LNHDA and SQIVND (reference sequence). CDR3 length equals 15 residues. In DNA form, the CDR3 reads TGTGCCAGTACCGCGGGGGGGGCCCACACAGATACGCAGTATTTT. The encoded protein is CASTAGGAHTDTQYF.

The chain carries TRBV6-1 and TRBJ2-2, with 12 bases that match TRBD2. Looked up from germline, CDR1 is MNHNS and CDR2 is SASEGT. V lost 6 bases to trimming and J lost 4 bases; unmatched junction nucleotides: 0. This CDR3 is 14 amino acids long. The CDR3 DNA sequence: TGTGCCAGCAGGACTAGCGGGAGCACCGGGGAGCTGTTTTTT. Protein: CASRTSGSTGELFF.

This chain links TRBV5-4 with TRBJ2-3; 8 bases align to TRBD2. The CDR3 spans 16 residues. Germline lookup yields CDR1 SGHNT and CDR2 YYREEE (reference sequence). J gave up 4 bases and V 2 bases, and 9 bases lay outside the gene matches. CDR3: CASSFPGGGRSDTQYF. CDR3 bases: TGTGCCAGCAGCTTCCCCGGGGGGGGGAGGTCAGATACGCAGTATTTT.

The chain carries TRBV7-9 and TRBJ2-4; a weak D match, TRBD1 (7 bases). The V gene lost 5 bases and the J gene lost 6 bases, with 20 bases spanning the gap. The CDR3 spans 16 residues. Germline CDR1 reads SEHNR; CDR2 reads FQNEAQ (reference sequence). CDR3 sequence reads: CASSQGGEWGINIQYF. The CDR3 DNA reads TGTGCCAGCAGCCAGGGGGGCGAATGGGGGATAAACATTCAGTACTTC.

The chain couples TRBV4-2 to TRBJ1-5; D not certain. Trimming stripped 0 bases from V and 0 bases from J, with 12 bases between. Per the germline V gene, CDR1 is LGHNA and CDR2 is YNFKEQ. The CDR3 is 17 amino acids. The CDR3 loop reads CASSQDREKVSNQPQHF. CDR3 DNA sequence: TGTGCCAGCAGCCAAGATAGGGAGAAAGTTAGCAATCAGCCCCAGCATTTT.

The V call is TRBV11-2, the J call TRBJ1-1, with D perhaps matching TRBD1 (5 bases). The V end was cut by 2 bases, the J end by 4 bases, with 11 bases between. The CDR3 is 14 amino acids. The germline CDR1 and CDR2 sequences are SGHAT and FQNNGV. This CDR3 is CASSLIRAATEAFF. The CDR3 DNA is TGTGCCAGCAGCTTAATCAGGGCGGCCACTGAAGCTTTCTTT.

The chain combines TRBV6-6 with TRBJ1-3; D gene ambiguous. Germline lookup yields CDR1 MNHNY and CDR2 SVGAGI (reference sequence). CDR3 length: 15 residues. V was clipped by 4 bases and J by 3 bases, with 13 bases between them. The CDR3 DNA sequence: TGTGCCAGCAGTTCGGAAGGCAGAGGTGGAAACACCATATATTTT. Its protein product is CASSSEGRGGNTIYF.

DNA of the CDR3: TGTGCCAGCAGTTTTAGCGGGGCGGGGAGCGAGCAGTACTTC. This translates into CASSFSGAGSEQYF. The chain links TRBV2 to TRBJ2-7, with 8 positions matching TRBD2. The V segment lost 5 bases and the J segment 6 bases; nucleotides outside the gene matches: 9. CDR3 length: 14 residues. The germline V gene has CDR1 SNHLY and CDR2 FYNNEI. Variable domain in full (rest from reference TRBV2 and TRBJ2-7): EPEVTQTPSHQVTQMGQEVILRCVPISNHLYFYWYRQILGQKVEFLVSFYNNEISEKSEIFDDQFSVERPDGSNFTLKIRSTKLEDSAMYFCASSFSGAGSEQYFGPGTRLTVT.

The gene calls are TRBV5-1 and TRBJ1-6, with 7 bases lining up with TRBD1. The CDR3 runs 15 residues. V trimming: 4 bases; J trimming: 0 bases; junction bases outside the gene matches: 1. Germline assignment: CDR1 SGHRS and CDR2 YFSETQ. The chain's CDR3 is CASSGTASYNSPLHF. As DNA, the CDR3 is TGCGCCAGCAGCGGGACAGCCTCCTATAATTCACCCCTCCACTTT.

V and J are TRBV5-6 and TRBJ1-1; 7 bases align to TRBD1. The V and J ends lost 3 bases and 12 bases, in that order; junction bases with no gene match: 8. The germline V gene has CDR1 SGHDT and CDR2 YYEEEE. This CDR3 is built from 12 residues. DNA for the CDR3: TGTGCCAGCAGCTCCGGGACAGTCGGTTCTTTCTTT. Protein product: CASSSGTVGSFF.

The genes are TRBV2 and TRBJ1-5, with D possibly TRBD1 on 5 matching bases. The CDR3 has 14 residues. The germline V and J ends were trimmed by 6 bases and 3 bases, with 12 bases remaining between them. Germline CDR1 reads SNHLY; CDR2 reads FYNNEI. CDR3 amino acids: CASSQQATNQPQHF. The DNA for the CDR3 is TGTGCCAGCAGCCAACAGGCTACCAATCAGCCCCAGCATTTT.